These 24 T cell receptor beta chains came from one sample sequenced in a study of blood T cell repertoires in COVID-19. The repertoire was sequenced with immunoSEQ multiplex PCR; TCRdb's copy has only in-frame clones and lacks some. The profile covers roughly 200,000 clones, with roughly 76% appearing a single time and roughly 7.8% taken by the ten largest. The sample was peripheral blood. Source of these receptors: a woman aged 45-65 years with active or convalescent COVID-19.

In DNA, the CDR3 is TGCGCCAGCAGCTTCCTTAGCGGGGGGGCTAGAGAGACCCAGTACTTC. Translated, it gives CASSFLSGGARETQYF. The rearrangement uses TRBV5-1 and TRBJ2-5; 11 positions match TRBD2. Trimming took 2 bases from V and 4 from J; bases not matched to a gene: 7. This CDR3 is 16 amino acids long. The germline V gene encodes CDR1 SGHRS and CDR2 YFSETQ.

The chain carries TRBV6-5 and TRBJ2-5; perhaps TRBD1 as D (5 bases). Trimming removed 6 bases from V and 2 bases from J, with 13 bases in between. The CDR3 contains 14 residues. The germline V gene has CDR1 MNHEY and CDR2 SVGAGI. The CDR3 region is CASSRGQIQETQYF. The CDR3 region has the DNA TGTGCCAGCAGCCGCGGACAAATACAAGAGACCCAGTACTTC.

This clone was recorded a few times. The chain links TRBV2 to TRBJ2-7; TRBD2 agrees at 9 bases. V lost 2 bases to trimming and J lost 1 base; unmatched junction nucleotides: 3. From germline, CDR1 is SNHLY and CDR2 FYNNEI. The CDR3 covers 15 residues. The CDR3 region is CASSEQRGVSYEQYF. In nucleotides, the CDR3 is TGTGCCAGCAGTGAACAGCGGGGGGTATCCTACGAGCAGTACTTC.

The chain links TRBV28 to TRBJ1-1; possible D gene TRBD1, 6 bases. This CDR3 has 14 residues. The germline V gene has CDR1 MDHEN and CDR2 SYDVKM. V was clipped by 2 bases and J by 3 bases, with 10 bases between them. As DNA, the CDR3 is TGTGCCAGCAGTTTACGCACAGGGTACACTGAAGCTTTCTTT. This sequence encodes CASSLRTGYTEAFF.

In its sample, this clone was seen a few times. The CDR3 loop reads CASHRGGSVYEQYF. CDR3 sequence (DNA): TGTGCCAGCCACCGGGGAGGCAGTGTCTACGAGCAGTACTTC. The rearrangement links TRBV27 to TRBJ2-7, with a tentative D call TRBD2 (6 bases). The CDR3 loop spans 14 amino acids. Germline V CDR1 and CDR2: MNHEY, SMNVEV (reference sequence). Between the trimmed V and J ends, which lost 8 bases and 3 bases, there was a span of 17 bases.

The chain has TRBV5-1 and TRBJ2-4, with D possibly TRBD1 on 5 matching bases. V was trimmed by 0 bases and J by 8 bases, leaving 12 bases between them. The germline gives CDR1 SGHRS, CDR2 YFSETQ. The CDR3 sequence is 14 residues long. This CDR3 reads CASSLGVEGDIQYF. The CDR3 DNA reads as TGCGCCAGCAGCTTGGGGGTCGAAGGGGACATTCAGTACTTC.

The chain employs TRBV28 and TRBJ1-1; D is unclear. The germline V gene encodes CDR1 MDHEN and CDR2 SYDVKM. Trimming stripped 2 bases from V and 5 bases from J, with 6 bases between. The CDR3 loop spans 12 amino acids. The CDR3: CASSLQETEAFF. In DNA form, the CDR3 reads TGTGCCAGCAGTTTACAGGAAACTGAAGCTTTCTTT.

This clone was seen only a few times. The chain has TRBV29-1 and TRBJ1-1, with a tentative D call TRBD1 (5 bases). Looked up from germline, CDR1 is SQVTM and CDR2 is ANQGSEA. Trimming took off 1 base at V and 3 bases at J, with 9 bases between the two ends. This CDR3 is built from 13 residues. CDR3 sequence reads: CSVEVSQDTEAFF. The CDR3 region has the DNA TGCAGCGTTGAAGTGTCACAGGACACTGAAGCTTTCTTT.

This sequence joins TRBV3-1 (or the pseudogene TRBV3-2) and TRBJ2-1; 10 bases match TRBD2. The germline gives CDR1 LGHDT, CDR2 YNNKEL (reference sequence). J lost 9 bases, V lost 2 bases, and 7 bases had no gene match. This CDR3 is built from 15 residues. Here the CDR3 DNA reads TGTGCCAGCAGCCAACGGGCTAGCGGGAGTGGTGAGCAGTTCTTC. The encoded protein is CASSQRASGSGEQFF.

Only one count was recorded for this clone. The V and J genes are TRBV12-5 and TRBJ1-1; TRBD1 matches at 8 bases. The V and J ends lost 5 bases and 6 bases, in that order; junction bases with no gene match: 11. CDR1 LGHNT and CDR2 FRNRAP come from the germline V gene. This CDR3 is 15 amino acids long. The DNA for the CDR3 is TGTGCTAGTGGTCTGGGACAGGTGGTGTCGTCTGAAGCTTTCTTT. Translating gives CASGLGQVVSSEAFF.

This chain joins TRBV19 and TRBJ2-5; 8 bases align to TRBD1. The CDR3 totals 15 residues. J was trimmed by 5 bases and V by 7 bases; bases with no gene match: 12. CDR1 and CDR2 (germline): LNHDA, SQIVND (reference sequence). The CDR3 sequence is CASTSSDPGGETQYF. The CDR3 DNA follows: TGTGCCAGTACCTCCAGCGACCCAGGGGGCGAGACCCAGTACTTC.

This chain joins TRBV24-1 and TRBJ1-1; a weak D match, TRBD1 (6 bases). The V end lost 5 bases, the J end lost 1 base, and 16 bases lay between the germline ends. The CDR3 runs to 16 residues. The germline V gene has CDR1 KGHDR and CDR2 SFDVKD. The CDR3 DNA sequence: TGTGCCACCAGTGTGGGGGCAGTCTCGGGGAACACTGAAGCTTTCTTT. Encoded protein: CATSVGAVSGNTEAFF.

This clone was counted ten times or more. The chain joins TRBV7-9 to TRBJ2-2, with 11 positions matching TRBD1. Trimming cost V 2 bases and J 4 bases; bases outside gene matches: 12. This CDR3 region has 19 residues. Germline V lookup: CDR1 SEHNR, CDR2 FQNEAQ (reference sequence). The CDR3 DNA reads as TGTGCCAGCAGCTTACTTCTGGTATACGGACAGGGGGCCACCGGGGAGCTGTTTTTT. Amino acid sequence: CASSLLLVYGQGATGELFF.

The CDR3 nucleotides read TGTGCCAGCAGTTTATGGGGGGGGCCCGGCACAGATACGCAGTATTTT. Translating it yields CASSLWGGPGTDTQYF. The gene calls are TRBV28 and TRBJ2-3; TRBD2 is a possible D gene (7 bases). Trimming took 0 bases from V and 1 from J, leaving 11 bases between them. Germline V gene sequence: CDR1 MDHEN, CDR2 SYDVKM. The CDR3 is made up of 16 amino acids.

The chain employs TRBV4-1 and TRBJ2-2; no definite D call. The CDR3 has 17 amino acids. V gave up 0 bases and J gave up 0 bases, with 11 bases separating them. From germline, CDR1 is MGHRA and CDR2 YSYEKL. For the CDR3, the DNA is TGCGCCAGCAGCCAAGATTATTACAGTACGAACACCGGGGAGCTGTTTTTT. Amino acid sequence: CASSQDYYSTNTGELFF.

The chain is built from TRBV5-4 and TRBJ2-2; D is uncertain. CDR3 length: 14 residues. V was clipped by 4 bases and J by 0 bases, with 7 bases between them. Germline V CDR1 and CDR2: SGHNT, YYREEE (reference sequence). This CDR3 reads CASSPPANTGELFF. The CDR3 bases are TGTGCCAGCAGCCCCCCCGCGAACACCGGGGAGCTGTTTTTT.

The rearrangement uses TRBV3-1 (or the pseudogene TRBV3-2) and TRBJ2-3, with D possibly TRBD2 on 5 matching bases. CDR1 and CDR2 (germline): LGHDT, YNNKEL (reference sequence). The CDR3 runs to 14 residues. V gave up 1 base and J gave up 0 bases, with 5 bases separating them. The chain's CDR3 is CASSQGTSTDTQYF. The CDR3 nucleotides read TGTGCCAGCAGCCAAGGGACTAGCACAGATACGCAGTATTTT.

Comments on this clone: No DNA is shown, since the ends of the CDR3 on it are uncertain; the CDR3 is the one TCRdb lists. The chain has TRBV21-1 and TRBJ2-1; the tabulated D call, TRBD2, remains unverified against the DNA. TRBV21-1 is recorded as a pseudogene. The CDR3 totals 19 residues, both ends included. The CDR3 here is CASSKALFVGRGAFDEQFF.

This chain uses TRBV4-2 with TRBJ2-3; 13 bases map to TRBD2. Germline values: CDR1 LGHNA, CDR2 YNFKEQ. The length of the CDR3 is 17 residues. The V gene end was trimmed by 2 bases and the J gene end by 5 bases; junction bases not matched to a gene: 7. The CDR3 bases are TGTGCCAGCAGCCAACCAACTAGCGGGGGGGCCGGAGATACGCAGTATTTT. Translation: CASSQPTSGGAGDTQYF.

J is TRBJ2-5 and V is TRBV11-3; 7 bases are shared with TRBD2. Germline V gene sequence: CDR1 SGHNT, CDR2 YENEEA. CDR3 length: 14 amino acids. Trimming cost V 1 base and J 4 bases; bases outside gene matches: 3. CDR3 loop: CASSLAGGSETQYF. The CDR3 nucleotides read TGTGCCAGCAGCTTAGCGGGGGGATCAGAGACCCAGTACTTC.

The chain is built from TRBV9 and TRBJ1-3; D gene uncertain. The V and J ends lost 2 bases and 2 bases respectively, with 14 bases between them. Germline assignment: CDR1 SGDLS and CDR2 YYNGEE. CDR3 length: 16 amino acids. The CDR3 sequence: CASSVLGGEPGNTIYF. The CDR3 DNA follows: TGTGCCAGCAGCGTTTTGGGCGGGGAGCCTGGAAACACCATATATTTT.

At least ten counts were recorded for this clone. The chain combines TRBV6-5 with TRBJ1-5; 7 nucleotides align to TRBD1. V gave up 6 bases and J gave up 3 bases; unmatched junction bases: 5. The CDR3 is 14 amino acids. CDR1 MNHEY and CDR2 SVGAGI come from the germline V gene. As DNA, the CDR3 is TGTGCCAGCAGGATGACAGGGAACAATCAGCCCCAGCATTTT. Amino acid sequence: CASRMTGNNQPQHF.

This chain connects TRBV10-3 to TRBJ2-7; 9 bases agree with TRBD2. The V segment lost 0 bases and the J segment 5 bases; nucleotides outside the gene matches: 5. Germline V CDR1 and CDR2: ENHRY, SYGVKD. This CDR3 comprises 15 residues. The CDR3 DNA reads as TGTGCCATCAGTGAGTCCGGCGGGAGGGGCCACGAGCAGTACTTC. Residues: CAISESGGRGHEQYF.

The CDR3, as DNA: TGTGCCAGCAGCTTGCGACAGGGTGAAGAGACCCAGTACTTC. Its protein is CASSLRQGEETQYF. V is TRBV11-3 and J is TRBJ2-5; 7 positions match TRBD1. There are 14 residues in the CDR3. CDR1 is SGHNT, CDR2 YENEEA, per germline. The J segment lost 3 bases and the V segment lost 3 bases, leaving 4 bases of the junction unmatched.